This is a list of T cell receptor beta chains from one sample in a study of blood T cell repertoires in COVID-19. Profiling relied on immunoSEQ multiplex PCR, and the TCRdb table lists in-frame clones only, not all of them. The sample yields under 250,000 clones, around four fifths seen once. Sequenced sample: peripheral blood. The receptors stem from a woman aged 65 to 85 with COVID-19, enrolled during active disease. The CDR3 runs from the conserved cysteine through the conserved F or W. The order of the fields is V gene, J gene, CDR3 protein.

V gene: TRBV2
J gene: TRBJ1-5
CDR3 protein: CASSPQGNQPQHF

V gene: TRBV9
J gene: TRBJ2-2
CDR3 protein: CASSAREQGTGELFF

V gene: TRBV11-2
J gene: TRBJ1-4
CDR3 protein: CASSPSGTGREKLFF

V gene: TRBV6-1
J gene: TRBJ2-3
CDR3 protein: CASSVGVGTVGQDTQYF

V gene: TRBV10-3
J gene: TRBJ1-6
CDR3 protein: CAITGTGSSPLHF

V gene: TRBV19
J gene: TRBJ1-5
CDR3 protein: CASDPTGTYNQPQHF

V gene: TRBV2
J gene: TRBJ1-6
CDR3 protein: CASRATGEGSSPLHF

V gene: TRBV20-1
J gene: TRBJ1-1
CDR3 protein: CSAGRGTEAFF

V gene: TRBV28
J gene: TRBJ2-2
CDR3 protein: CASSPTGGPGELFF

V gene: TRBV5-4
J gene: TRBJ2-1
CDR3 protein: CASSRSGIYNEQFF

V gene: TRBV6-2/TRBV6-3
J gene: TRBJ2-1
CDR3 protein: CASSSLAGVGEQFF

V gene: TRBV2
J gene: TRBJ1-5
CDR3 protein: CASGSGTGRNQPQHF

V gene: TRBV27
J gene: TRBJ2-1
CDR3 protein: CASTKRVAGGYNEQFF

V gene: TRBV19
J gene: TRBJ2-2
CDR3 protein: CASSIQAGGPFGELFF

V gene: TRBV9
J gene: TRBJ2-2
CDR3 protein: CASSVAWGQVGNTGELFF

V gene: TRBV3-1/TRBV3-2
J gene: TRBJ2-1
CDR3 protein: CASSQEVKSGIGSGEQFF

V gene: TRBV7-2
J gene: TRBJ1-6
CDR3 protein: CASSFLSTGRNSPLHF

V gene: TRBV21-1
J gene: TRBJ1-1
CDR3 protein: CASTELTDRGDEAFF

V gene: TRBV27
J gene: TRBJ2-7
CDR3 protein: CASSPLTGSPLYEQYF

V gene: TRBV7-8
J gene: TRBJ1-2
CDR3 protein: CASSLVDSRFFRKNYGYTF

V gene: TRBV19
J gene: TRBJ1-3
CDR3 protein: CASSVPGLGSGNTIYF

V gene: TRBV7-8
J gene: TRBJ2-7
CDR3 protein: CASSSMTWRLGAAYEQYF

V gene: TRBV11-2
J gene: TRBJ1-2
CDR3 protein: CASSLGGTGGGYGYTF

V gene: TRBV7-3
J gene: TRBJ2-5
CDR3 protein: CASSPSGHQETQYF

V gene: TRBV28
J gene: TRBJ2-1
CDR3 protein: CASRWTSGGNEQFF

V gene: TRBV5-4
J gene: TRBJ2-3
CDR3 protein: CASSSGGLAGSWGIGDTQYF

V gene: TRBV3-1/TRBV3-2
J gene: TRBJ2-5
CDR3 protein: CASSERGGMETQYF

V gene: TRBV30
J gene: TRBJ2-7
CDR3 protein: CAWRKGGSSYEQYF

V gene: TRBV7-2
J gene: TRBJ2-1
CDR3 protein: CASSLRGGVYNEQFF

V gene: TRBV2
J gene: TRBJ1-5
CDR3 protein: CASNPGQGRNQPQHF

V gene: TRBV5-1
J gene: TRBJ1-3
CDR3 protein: CASSLQGASGNTIYF

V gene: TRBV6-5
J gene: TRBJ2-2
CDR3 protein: CASSYLAVANTGELFF

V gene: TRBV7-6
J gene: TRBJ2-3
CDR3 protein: CASSLGAGWRDTQYF

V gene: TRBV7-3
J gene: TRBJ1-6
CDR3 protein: CASSSQGGGNSPLHF

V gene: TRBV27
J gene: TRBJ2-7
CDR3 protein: CASSFTVHRYEQYF

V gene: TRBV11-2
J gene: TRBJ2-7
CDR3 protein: CASSLDLGYLYEQYF

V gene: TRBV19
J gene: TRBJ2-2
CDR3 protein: CASRPPGRNTGELFF

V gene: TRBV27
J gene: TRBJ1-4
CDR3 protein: CASSLQGLRSSELFF

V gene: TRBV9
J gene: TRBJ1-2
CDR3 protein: CASSVAPQSIPGYTF

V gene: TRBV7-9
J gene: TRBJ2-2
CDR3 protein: CASSLQGGGTGELFF

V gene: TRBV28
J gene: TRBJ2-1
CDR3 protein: CASSPRSGSRSYNEQFF

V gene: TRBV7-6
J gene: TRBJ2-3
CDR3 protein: CASSLVGPSGTDTQYF

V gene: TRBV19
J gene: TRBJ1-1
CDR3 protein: CASSNWGGLNTEAFF

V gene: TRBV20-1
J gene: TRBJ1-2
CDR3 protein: CSADSNYGYTF

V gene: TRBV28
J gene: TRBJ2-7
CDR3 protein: CASVLAGRNEQYF

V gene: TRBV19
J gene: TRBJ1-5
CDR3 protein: CASSRVGQGAEQPQHF

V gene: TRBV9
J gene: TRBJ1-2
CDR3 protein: CASSVGTHYGYTF

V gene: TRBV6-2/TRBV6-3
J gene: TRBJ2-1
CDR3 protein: CASSRGLAGHNEQFF

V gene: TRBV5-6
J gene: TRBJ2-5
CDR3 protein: CASSPTMRETQYF

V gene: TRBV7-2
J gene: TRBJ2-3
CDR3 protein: CASSPSSGRVDTQYF

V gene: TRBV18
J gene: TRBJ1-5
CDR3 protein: CASSPLQGQNQPQHF

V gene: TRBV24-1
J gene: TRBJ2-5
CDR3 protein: CATSVGGSQETQYF

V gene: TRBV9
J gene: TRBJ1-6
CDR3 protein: CASSPLGVNSPLHF

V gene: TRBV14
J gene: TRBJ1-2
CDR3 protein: CASSQARNYGYTF

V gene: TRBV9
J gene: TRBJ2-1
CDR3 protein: CASSVSPSGSRRMIEQFF

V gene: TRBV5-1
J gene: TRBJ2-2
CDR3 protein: CASSLRVSGGTNTGELFF

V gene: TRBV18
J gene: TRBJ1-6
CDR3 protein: CASSPTGDNSPLHF

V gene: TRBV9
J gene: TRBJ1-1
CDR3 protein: CASSVAPGGSTEAFF

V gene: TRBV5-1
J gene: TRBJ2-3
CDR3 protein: CASSSSDRSTDTQYF

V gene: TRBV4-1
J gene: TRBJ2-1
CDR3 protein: CASSPYSSSGSYNEQFF